A single sample gave rise to the 25 T cell receptor beta chains below, sequenced in a study of cytomegalovirus exposure and HLA in healthy donors. Only in-frame clones appear in the TCRdb table, and some are missing; sequencing was by immunoSEQ multiplex PCR. The table records about 180,000 clones, 85% of them present only once. The specimen was PBMCs. The receptors shown here come from a man younger than 35 in good health and CMV-seropositive.

In this sample, this clone turned up once. This CDR3 reads CASSQTGGGEAFF. The CDR3 DNA reads TGTGCCAGCAGCCAGACAGGGGGTGGTGAAGCTTTCTTT. The chain is built from TRBV4-2 and TRBJ1-1, with TRBD1 matching over 9 bases. CDR3 length: 13 residues. After removal of 3 bases from V and 7 bases from J, the junction contained 3 bases not matched to a gene. Germline assignment: CDR1 LGHNA and CDR2 YNFKEQ.

The rearrangement uses TRBV5-1 and TRBJ1-1, with D perhaps matching TRBD1 (6 bases). The CDR3 runs 14 residues. Germline CDR1 SGHRS, CDR2 YFSETQ. V was cut by 4 bases and J by 4 bases, with 14 bases left in between. The CDR3 region is CASSIEQGGTEAFF. In DNA form, the CDR3 reads TGCGCCAGCAGCATTGAACAGGGCGGCACTGAAGCTTTCTTT.

This clone was seen just once. The gene calls are TRBV7-6 and TRBJ2-1, with 8 bases aligning to TRBD2. This CDR3 contains 16 residues. CDR1 is SGHVS and CDR2 is FNYEAQ in the germline V gene. The V gene end was trimmed by 3 bases and the J gene end by 6 bases; junction bases not matched to a gene: 10. The CDR3 protein is CASSFPGLADANEQFF. The CDR3 DNA reads TGTGCCAGCAGCTTCCCTGGACTAGCAGACGCCAATGAGCAGTTCTTC.

The chain recombines TRBV7-8 with TRBJ2-3; 12 nucleotides line up with TRBD2. Germline lookup yields CDR1 SGHVS and CDR2 FQNEAQ. The CDR3 spans 14 residues. V was clipped by 6 bases and J by 6 bases; unmatched bases: 4. CDR3 protein: CASSTGLAGDTQYF. In DNA, the CDR3 is TGTGCCAGCAGTACGGGACTAGCGGGTGATACGCAGTATTTT.

This clone was found once. The CDR3 protein is CASTLPSGGRQETQYF. DNA for the CDR3: TGCGCCAGCACACTCCCGTCGGGGGGGCGGCAAGAGACCCAGTACTTC. The rearrangement uses TRBV5-1 and TRBJ2-5; TRBD2 agrees at 8 bases. CDR1 and CDR2 (germline): SGHRS, YFSETQ. This CDR3 spans 16 amino acids. The trim removed 6 bases at V and 2 bases at J, leaving 12 bases unmatched.

The sample holds one count of this clone. The rearrangement joins TRBV27 to TRBJ2-7; weak D call: TRBD1 (7 bases). This CDR3 region has 15 residues. The germline V gene encodes CDR1 MNHEY and CDR2 SMNVEV (reference sequence). V was trimmed by 5 bases and J by 1 base, leaving 15 bases between them. CDR3 protein: CASSGGTVQSYEQYF. CDR3 DNA sequence: TGTGCCAGCAGTGGGGGGACAGTGCAGTCCTACGAGCAGTACTTC.

J is TRBJ2-2 and V is TRBV13, with D possibly being TRBD2 (5 bases). Germline CDR1 PRHDT, CDR2 FYEKMQ (reference sequence). This CDR3 comprises 16 residues. V was trimmed by 3 bases and J by 3 bases, leaving 14 bases between them. CDR3: CASSFVWGVDTGELFF. CDR3 bases: TGTGCCAGCAGCTTTGTATGGGGAGTTGACACCGGGGAGCTGTTTTTT.

The chain has TRBV2 and TRBJ2-5, with D possibly matching TRBD2 (6 bases). This CDR3 is built from 13 residues. Germline V CDR1 and CDR2: SNHLY, FYNNEI. V lost 7 bases to trimming and J lost 7 bases, with 16 bases between them. CDR3 bases: TGTGCCAGCATGGGGACTCTCAGAGGGACCCAGTACTTC. It codes for CASMGTLRGTQYF.

V usage is TRBV12-5 and J usage is TRBJ2-3, with a possible D match to TRBD1 (5 bases). The CDR3 spans 14 residues. Germline CDR1 and CDR2: LGHNT and FRNRAP. Trimming pared 6 bases from V and 8 bases from J, leaving 18 bases between. The CDR3 loop reads CASGSDIPPRTQYF. Here the CDR3 DNA reads TGTGCTAGTGGGTCGGACATCCCACCGCGTACGCAGTATTTT.

CDR3: CASRDHRGRVRGYTF. The CDR3 DNA reads as TGTGCCAGCAGGGACCACAGGGGGCGCGTACGTGGCTACACCTTC. The chain joins TRBV6-1 to TRBJ1-2; 9 positions match TRBD1. Germline V gives CDR1 MNHNS, CDR2 SASEGT. CDR3 size: 15 residues. V shed 6 bases, J shed 7 bases, and the junction held 12 bases outside the gene matches.

This clone has a handful of counts. The V call is TRBV11-1, the J call TRBJ2-7, with 7 bases lining up with TRBD1. Trimming took 1 base from V and 2 from J; bases not matched to a gene: 2. CDR1 and CDR2 from the germline V gene are SGHAT and FQDESV (reference sequence). The CDR3 has 14 amino acids. CDR3 nucleotides: TGTGCCAGCAGCTTAGGACAGGGCCCCTACGAGCAGTACTTC. This codes for CASSLGQGPYEQYF.

On this clone itself: Distinct nucleotide sequences in the sample also encode this CDR3. The chain has TRBV6-1 and TRBJ2-7; D possibly corresponds to TRBD1 (6 bases). Germline values: CDR1 MNHNS, CDR2 SASEGT. The CDR3 runs to 14 residues. Deletions cut 4 bases from V and 1 base from J, with 11 bases between. The CDR3 reads CASSGRDISYEQYF. CDR3 nucleotides: TGTGCCAGCAGTGGCCGGGACATTTCCTACGAGCAGTACTTC.

V is TRBV28 and J is TRBJ2-7, with 9 bases that match TRBD1. The CDR3 is 18 residues long. CDR1 MDHEN and CDR2 SYDVKM come from the germline V gene. The ends lost 5 bases at V and 2 bases at J; junction bases unmatched: 16. The CDR3 DNA reads as TGTGCCAGCAGTAGCCTACAGGGGGCGGGCGGGAAGACCTACGAGCAGTACTTC. Protein: CASSSLQGAGGKTYEQYF.

This clone was recorded only once. The chain is built from TRBV4-1 and TRBJ2-1; 9 bases map to TRBD1. V dropped 3 bases and J dropped 4; count of bases not matched to a gene: 7. The CDR3 sequence is 16 residues long. CDR1 MGHRA and CDR2 YSYEKL come from the germline V gene. The CDR3 protein is CASSHTGGVTYNEQFF. CDR3 nucleotide sequence: TGCGCCAGCAGCCATACAGGGGGCGTCACTTACAATGAGCAGTTCTTC.

This rearrangement joins TRBV6-6 to TRBJ2-1, with TRBD2 matching over 12 bases. V lost 8 bases, J lost 4 bases, and 6 bases stayed unmatched. CDR1 MNHNY and CDR2 SVGAGI come from the germline V gene (reference sequence). This CDR3 has 15 residues. This CDR3 reads CASVKGLAGYNEQFF. Here the CDR3 DNA reads TGTGCCAGCGTCAAGGGACTAGCGGGTTACAATGAGCAGTTCTTC.

This chain links TRBV28 with TRBJ1-4; no clear D. The CDR3 spans 13 residues. V was clipped by 3 bases and J by 7 bases, with 9 bases between them. Per the germline V gene, CDR1 is MDHEN and CDR2 is SYDVKM. The DNA of the CDR3 is TGTGCCAGCAGTTTGACTGGTAGTGAAAAACTGTTTTTT. Translated: CASSLTGSEKLFF.

This clone is medium-sized in the sample. The rearrangement joins TRBV4-1 to TRBJ2-1, with 10 bases lining up with TRBD2. The junction had 9 bases not matched to a gene; V was cut back by 0 bases and J by 7 bases. The CDR3 has 17 amino acids. Germline-derived CDR1 and CDR2 are MGHRA and YSYEKL. CDR3 DNA: TGCGCCAGCAGCCAAGATCAACTAGCGGGGTGGAAGAATGAGCAGTTCTTC. Protein product: CASSQDQLAGWKNEQFF.

The rearrangement uses TRBV28 and TRBJ2-7, with D perhaps matching TRBD2 (5 bases). The CDR3 length is 17 residues. V lost 2 bases and J 1 base, leaving 18 bases between the germline ends. CDR1 is MDHEN and CDR2 is SYDVKM in the germline V gene. CDR3 amino acids: CASSLEPGTHNSYEQYF. CDR3 bases: TGTGCCAGCAGTTTAGAGCCGGGAACCCATAATTCCTACGAGCAGTACTTC. The entire variable domain, with the rest obtained from reference TRBV28 and TRBJ2-7, is as follows: DVKVTQSSRYLVKRTGEKVFLECVQDMDHENMFWYRQDPGLGLRLIYFSYDVKMKEKGDIPEGYSVSREKKERFSLILESASTNQTSMYLCASSLEPGTHNSYEQYFGPGTRLTVT.

The V call is TRBV7-9, the J call TRBJ2-2; D ambiguous. The CDR3 sequence is 15 residues long. The germline V gene has CDR1 SEHNR and CDR2 FQNEAQ (reference sequence). The germline V and J ends were trimmed by 2 bases and 0 bases, with 7 bases remaining between them. The CDR3 region has the DNA TGTGCCAGCAGCTTAAACTTAGCGAACACCGGGGAGCTGTTTTTT. Encoded protein: CASSLNLANTGELFF.

V gene TRBV27 combines with J gene TRBJ1-1, with no clear D. CDR1 is MNHEY, CDR2 SMNVEV, per germline (reference sequence). The CDR3 consists of 17 residues. The V end lost 6 bases, the J end lost 7 bases, and 27 bases lay between the germline ends. The CDR3 bases are TGTGCCAGCAGATTCATCCCTCCGCAAGGACTTAATGGTGAAGCTTTCTTT. This gives the protein CASRFIPPQGLNGEAFF.

This clone was counted a few times. The sample contains more than one DNA sequence encoding this CDR3. J is TRBJ2-1 and V is TRBV27; 7 positions match TRBD1. V was clipped by 3 bases and J by 0 bases; unmatched bases: 2. CDR1 MNHEY and CDR2 SMNVEV come from the germline V gene (reference sequence). This CDR3 contains 15 residues. CDR3 DNA: TGTGCCAGCAGTTTCCGGGACAGCTCCTACAATGAGCAGTTCTTC. Protein sequence: CASSFRDSSYNEQFF.

The chain joins TRBV9 to TRBJ2-1, with 8 bases identical to TRBD2. With 0 bases clipped from V and 7 bases from J, the junction kept 6 bases outside the gene matches. The CDR3 has 15 amino acids. Germline loops: CDR1 SGDLS, CDR2 YYNGEE. The CDR3: CASSVEVAGRNEQFF. In nucleotides, the CDR3 is TGTGCCAGCAGCGTAGAGGTAGCGGGACGGAATGAGCAGTTCTTC.

The CDR3 loop is CASSVDSNYGYTF. CDR3 nucleotides: TGTGCCAGCAGTGTGGACAGTAACTATGGCTACACCTTC. This chain connects TRBV2 to TRBJ1-2; tentative D call: TRBD1 (6 bases). Germline values: CDR1 SNHLY, CDR2 FYNNEI. The CDR3 runs to 13 residues. Trimming took 4 bases from V and 1 from J, leaving 7 bases between them.

This sequence joins TRBV5-8 and TRBJ2-7; the match to TRBD1 covers 10 bases. V dropped 3 bases and J dropped 5; count of bases not matched to a gene: 11. CDR1 and CDR2 (germline): SGHTS, YDEGEE. The CDR3 totals 16 residues. This chain's CDR3 is CASSSDRGPFSHEQYF. CDR3 in DNA: TGTGCCAGCAGCTCTGACAGGGGGCCATTTTCCCACGAGCAGTACTTC.

The rearrangement uses TRBV19 and TRBJ1-5; the D gene is possibly TRBD1 (5 bases). The CDR3 consists of 15 residues. The germline V gene has CDR1 LNHDA and CDR2 SQIVND (reference sequence). The V end lost 3 bases, the J end lost 4 bases, and 13 bases lay between the germline ends. CDR3 in DNA: TGTGCCAGTAGTATTACCGGGGGAAGTAATCAGCCCCAGCATTTT. Protein: CASSITGGSNQPQHF. Variable domain in full (rest from reference TRBV19 and TRBJ1-5): DGGITQSPKYLFRKEGQNVTLSCEQNLNHDAMYWYRQDPGQGLRLIYYSQIVNDFQKGDIAEGYSVSREKKESFPLTVTSAQKNPTAFYLCASSITGGSNQPQHFGDGTRLSIL.